One sample yielded the 5 T cell receptor beta chains listed below, sequenced in a study of cytomegalovirus exposure and HLA in healthy donors. Vbeta (60) and Jbeta (13) primers were used in the PCR. Using immunoSEQ multiplex PCR, the repertoire was profiled, and TCRdb retains in-frame clones only, with some absent. The table lists fewer than 140,000 clones, 70% to 80% of them singletons, with less than 3.5% in the top ten. Sequencing was carried out using PBMCs. Source of these receptors: a female donor in good health and CMV-seronegative.

The chain combines TRBV29-1 with TRBJ1-1, with 7 positions matching TRBD1. Trimming cost V 5 bases and J 6 bases; bases outside gene matches: 6. The CDR3 runs to 12 residues. From germline, CDR1 is SQVTM and CDR2 ANQGSEA. DNA of the CDR3: TGCAGCGTTCGCCGGGACAGAGCTGAAGCTTTCTTT. Residues: CSVRRDRAEAFF.

This clone was recorded a few times. The rearrangement links TRBV5-1 to TRBJ1-1, with D possibly being TRBD1 (5 bases). Between the trimmed V and J ends, which lost 2 bases and 6 bases, there was a span of 17 bases. This CDR3 has 15 amino acids. Per germline, CDR1 SGHRS and CDR2 YFSETQ. The CDR3 here is CASSFKSGGGAEAFF. The CDR3 DNA sequence: TGCGCCAGCAGCTTCAAGTCGGGGGGTGGTGCTGAAGCTTTCTTT.

This sequence joins TRBV19 and TRBJ2-5, with a tentative D call TRBD2 (6 bases). Germline V gene lookup returns CDR1 LNHDA and CDR2 SQIVND (reference sequence). V was clipped by 3 bases and J by 2 bases, with 16 bases between them. The CDR3 length is 16 residues. The CDR3 DNA sequence: TGTGCCAGTAGTATTTCCCGGAGGGCCCAACAAGAGACCCAGTACTTC. It is translated as CASSISRRAQQETQYF.

The rearrangement uses TRBV7-6 and TRBJ1-1; 7 bases are shared with TRBD1. The CDR3 covers 16 residues. The ends lost 3 bases at V and 3 bases at J; junction bases unmatched: 10. Germline CDR1 reads SGHVS; CDR2 reads FNYEAQ. The CDR3 DNA sequence: TGTGCCAGCAGCTTGCGAGGGGGCGGGGTGGACACTGAAGCTTTCTTT. Protein product: CASSLRGGGVDTEAFF.

The chain joins TRBV5-1 to TRBJ2-1, with 8 nucleotides matching TRBD2. V lost 4 bases and J lost 0; bases outside the gene matches: 6. The CDR3 contains 16 residues. Germline V CDR1 and CDR2: SGHRS, YFSETQ. The chain's CDR3 is CASSTSGSFSYNEQFF. The DNA for the CDR3 is TGCGCCAGCAGCACCAGCGGGAGTTTCTCCTACAATGAGCAGTTCTTC.